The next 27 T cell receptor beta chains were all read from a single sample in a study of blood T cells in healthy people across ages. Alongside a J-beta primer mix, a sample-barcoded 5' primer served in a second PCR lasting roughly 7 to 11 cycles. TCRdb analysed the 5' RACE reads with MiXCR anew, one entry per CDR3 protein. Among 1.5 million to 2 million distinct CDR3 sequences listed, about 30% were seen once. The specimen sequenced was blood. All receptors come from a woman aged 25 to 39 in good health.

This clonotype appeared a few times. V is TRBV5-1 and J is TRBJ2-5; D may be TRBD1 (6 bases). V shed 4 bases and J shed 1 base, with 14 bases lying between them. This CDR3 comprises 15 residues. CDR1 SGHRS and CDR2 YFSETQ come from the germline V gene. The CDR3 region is CASSPTGQIQETQYF. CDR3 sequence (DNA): TGCGCCAGCAGCCCTACCGGACAGATCCAAGAGACCCAGTACTTC.

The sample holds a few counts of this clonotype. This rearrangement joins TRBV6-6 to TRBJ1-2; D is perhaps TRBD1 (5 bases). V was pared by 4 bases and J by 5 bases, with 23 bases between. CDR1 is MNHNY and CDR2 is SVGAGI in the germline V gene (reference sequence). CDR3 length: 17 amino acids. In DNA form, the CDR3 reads TGTGCCAGCAGTTGGACCTTCAGGGCCGGGGAGGGGTATGGCTACACCTTC. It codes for CASSWTFRAGEGYGYTF.

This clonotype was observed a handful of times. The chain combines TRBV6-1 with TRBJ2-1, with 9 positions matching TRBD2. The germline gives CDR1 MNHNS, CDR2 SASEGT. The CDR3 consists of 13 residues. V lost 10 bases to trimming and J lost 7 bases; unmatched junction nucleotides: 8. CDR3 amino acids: CAISAGGHNEQFF. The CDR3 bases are TGTGCCATCTCGGCGGGGGGGCATAATGAGCAGTTCTTC.

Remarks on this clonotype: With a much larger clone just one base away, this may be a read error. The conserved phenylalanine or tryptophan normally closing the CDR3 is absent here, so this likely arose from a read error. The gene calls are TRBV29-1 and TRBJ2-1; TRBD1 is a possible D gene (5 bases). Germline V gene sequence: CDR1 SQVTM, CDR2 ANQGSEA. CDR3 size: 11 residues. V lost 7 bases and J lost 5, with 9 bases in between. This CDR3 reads CSGTGDNEQFV. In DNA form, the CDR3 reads TGCAGCGGCACAGGAGACAATGAGCAGTTCGTC.

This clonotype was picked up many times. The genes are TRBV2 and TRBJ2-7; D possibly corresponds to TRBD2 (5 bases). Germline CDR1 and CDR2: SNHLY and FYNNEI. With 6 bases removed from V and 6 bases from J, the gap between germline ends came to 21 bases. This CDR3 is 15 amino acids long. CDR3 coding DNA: TGTGCCAGCAGCTCCTTCCGCGGCCCTGAGGGCGAGCAGTACTTC. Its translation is CASSSFRGPEGEQYF.

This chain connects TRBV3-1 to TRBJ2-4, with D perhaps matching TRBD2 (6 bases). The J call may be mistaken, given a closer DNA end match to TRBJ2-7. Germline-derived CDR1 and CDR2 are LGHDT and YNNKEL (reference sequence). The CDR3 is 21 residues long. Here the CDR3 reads CASSPQTSRLKRLSSYNEQYF. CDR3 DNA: TGTGCCAGCAGCCCCCAGACTAGTCGACTGAAGCGACTAAGCTCCTACAACGAGCAGTACTTC.

The chain's CDR3 is CATSGFVGQGSYNEQFF. The CDR3, as DNA: TGTGCCACCAGTGGATTTGTGGGGCAGGGGTCCTACAATGAGCAGTTCTTC. The gene calls are TRBV24-1 and TRBJ2-1, with TRBD1 as a possible D gene (6 bases). Germline V gives CDR1 KGHDR, CDR2 SFDVKD. Deletions cut 5 bases from V and 1 base from J, with 17 bases between. The length of the CDR3 is 17 residues.

As DNA, the CDR3 is TGCAGCGTTCTAGGAGACGGATCAAGCACAGATACGCAGTATTTT. The encoded protein is CSVLGDGSSTDTQYF. The gene calls are TRBV29-1 and TRBJ2-3, with no clear D. CDR1 is SQVTM, CDR2 ANQGSEA, per germline. There are 15 residues in the CDR3. Trimming pared 5 bases from V and 0 bases from J, leaving 15 bases between.

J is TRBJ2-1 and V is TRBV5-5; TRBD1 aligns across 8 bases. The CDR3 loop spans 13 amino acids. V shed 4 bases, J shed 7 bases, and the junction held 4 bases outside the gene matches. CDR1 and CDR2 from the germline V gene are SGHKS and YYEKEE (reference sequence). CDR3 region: CASSRWTGNEQFF. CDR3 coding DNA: TGTGCCAGCAGCCGATGGACAGGGAATGAGCAGTTCTTC.

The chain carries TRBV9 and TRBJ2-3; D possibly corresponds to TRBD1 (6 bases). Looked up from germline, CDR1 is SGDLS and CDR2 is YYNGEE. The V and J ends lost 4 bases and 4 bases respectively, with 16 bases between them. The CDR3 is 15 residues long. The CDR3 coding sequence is TGTGCCAGCAGCCCGACAGGCAACGGGGCAGATACGCAGTATTTT. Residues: CASSPTGNGADTQYF.

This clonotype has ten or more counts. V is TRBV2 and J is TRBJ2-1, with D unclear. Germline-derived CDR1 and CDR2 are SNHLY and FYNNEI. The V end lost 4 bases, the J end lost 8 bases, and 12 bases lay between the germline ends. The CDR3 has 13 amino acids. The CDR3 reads CASSVESRHEQFF. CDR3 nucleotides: TGTGCCAGCAGTGTAGAATCACGGCATGAGCAGTTCTTC.

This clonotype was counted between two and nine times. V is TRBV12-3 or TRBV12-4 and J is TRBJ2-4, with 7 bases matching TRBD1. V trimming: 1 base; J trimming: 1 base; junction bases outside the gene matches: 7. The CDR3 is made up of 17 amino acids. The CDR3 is CASSLGRQGPAKNIQYF. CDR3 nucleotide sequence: TGTGCCAGCAGTTTAGGTCGACAGGGTCCTGCCAAAAACATTCAGTACTTC.

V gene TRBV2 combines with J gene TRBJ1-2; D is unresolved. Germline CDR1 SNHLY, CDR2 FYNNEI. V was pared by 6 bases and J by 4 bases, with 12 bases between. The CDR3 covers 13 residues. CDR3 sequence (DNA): TGTGCCAGCAGCGATAGAAACAGCTATGGCTACACCTTC. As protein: CASSDRNSYGYTF.

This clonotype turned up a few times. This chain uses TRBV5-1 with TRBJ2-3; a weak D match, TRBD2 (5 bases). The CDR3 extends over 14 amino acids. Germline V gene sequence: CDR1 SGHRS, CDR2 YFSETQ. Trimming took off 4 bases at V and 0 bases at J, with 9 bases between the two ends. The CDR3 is CASSPWTSTDTQYF. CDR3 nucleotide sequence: TGCGCCAGCAGCCCATGGACTAGCACAGATACGCAGTATTTT.

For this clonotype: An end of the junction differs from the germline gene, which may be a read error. CDR3: CASSETRAYEQYF. In DNA, the CDR3 is TGTGCCAGCAGTGAGACAAGAGCCTATGAGCAGTACTTC. The genes are TRBV2 and TRBJ2-7; no clear D gene. CDR1 is SNHLY, CDR2 FYNNEI, per germline. There are 13 residues in the CDR3.

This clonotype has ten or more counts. As DNA, the CDR3 is TGTGCCATCAGTACTAGCGGGCTTTACGAGCAGTACTTC. It is translated as CAISTSGLYEQYF. The rearrangement joins TRBV10-3 to TRBJ2-7; 9 bases are shared with TRBD2. V was clipped by 5 bases and J by 4 bases; unmatched bases: 3. Looked up from germline, CDR1 is ENHRY and CDR2 is SYGVKD. CDR3 length: 13 amino acids.

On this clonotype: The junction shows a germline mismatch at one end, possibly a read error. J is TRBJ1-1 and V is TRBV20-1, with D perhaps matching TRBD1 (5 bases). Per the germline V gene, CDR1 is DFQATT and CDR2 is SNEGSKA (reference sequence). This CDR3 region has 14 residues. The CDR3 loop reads CSAGDTRGNAEAFF. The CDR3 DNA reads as TGCAGTGCTGGAGATACCCGGGGGAACGCTGAAGCTTTCTTT.

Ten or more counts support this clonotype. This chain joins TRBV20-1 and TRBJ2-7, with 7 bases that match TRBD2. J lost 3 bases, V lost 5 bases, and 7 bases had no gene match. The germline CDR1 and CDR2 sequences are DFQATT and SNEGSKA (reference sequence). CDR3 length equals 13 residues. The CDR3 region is CSAPGLLRYEQYF. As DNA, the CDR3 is TGCAGTGCTCCGGGACTACTCCGCTACGAGCAGTACTTC.

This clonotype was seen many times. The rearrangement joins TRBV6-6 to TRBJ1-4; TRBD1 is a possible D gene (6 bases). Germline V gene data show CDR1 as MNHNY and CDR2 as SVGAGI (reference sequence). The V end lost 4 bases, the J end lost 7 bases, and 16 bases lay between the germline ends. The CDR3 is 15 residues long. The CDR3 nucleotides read TGTGCCAGCAGTTCAATGTCCGGGACACCTGAAAAACTGTTTTTT. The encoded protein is CASSSMSGTPEKLFF.

CDR3 loop: CASSTSDGFEQYF. CDR3 nucleotides: TGCGCCAGCAGCACCTCCGACGGATTCGAGCAGTACTTC. The chain employs TRBV5-1 and TRBJ2-5; D remains unclear. The better agreement between TRBJ2-7 and the DNA end casts doubt on the J call. There are 13 residues in the CDR3. Per the germline V gene, CDR1 is SGHRS and CDR2 is YFSETQ.

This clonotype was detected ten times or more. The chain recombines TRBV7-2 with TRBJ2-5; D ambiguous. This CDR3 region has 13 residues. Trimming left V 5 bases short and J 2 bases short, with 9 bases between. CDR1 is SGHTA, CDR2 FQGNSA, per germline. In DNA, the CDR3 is TGTGCCAGCAGCCGGGTGGGGCAAGAGACCCAGTACTTC. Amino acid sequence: CASSRVGQETQYF.

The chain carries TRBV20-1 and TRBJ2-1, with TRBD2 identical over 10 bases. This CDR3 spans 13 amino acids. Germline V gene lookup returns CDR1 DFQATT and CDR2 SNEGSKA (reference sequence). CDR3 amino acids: CSPIKAGGNEQFF. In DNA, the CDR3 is TGCAGCCCTATAAAAGCGGGGGGGAATGAGCAGTTCTTC.

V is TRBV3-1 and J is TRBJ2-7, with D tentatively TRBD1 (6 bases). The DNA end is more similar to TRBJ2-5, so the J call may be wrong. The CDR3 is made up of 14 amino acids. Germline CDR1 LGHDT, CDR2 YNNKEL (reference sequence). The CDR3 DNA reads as TGTGCCAGCAGCCACGGAGGACAGAAAGAGACCCAGTACTTC. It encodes CASSHGGQKETQYF.

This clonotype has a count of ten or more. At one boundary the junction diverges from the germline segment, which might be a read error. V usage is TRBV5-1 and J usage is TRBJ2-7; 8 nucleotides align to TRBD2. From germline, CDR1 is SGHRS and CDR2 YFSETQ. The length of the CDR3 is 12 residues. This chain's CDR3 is CASSLAGREQYF. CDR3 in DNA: TGTGCCAGCAGCTTAGCGGGGCGCGAGCAGTACTTC.

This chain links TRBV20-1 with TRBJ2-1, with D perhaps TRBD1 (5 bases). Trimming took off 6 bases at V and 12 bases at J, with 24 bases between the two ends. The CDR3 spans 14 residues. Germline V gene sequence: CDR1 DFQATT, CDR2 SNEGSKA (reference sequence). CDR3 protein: CSAEGQGHNRVQFF. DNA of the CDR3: TGCAGTGCAGAAGGTCAGGGTCACAATCGAGTGCAGTTCTTC.

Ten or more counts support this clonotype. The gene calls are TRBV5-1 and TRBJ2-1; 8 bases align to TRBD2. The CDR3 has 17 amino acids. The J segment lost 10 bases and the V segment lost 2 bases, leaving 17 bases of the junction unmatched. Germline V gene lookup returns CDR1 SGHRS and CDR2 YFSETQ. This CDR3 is CASSFGGRGALANEQFF. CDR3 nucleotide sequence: TGCGCCAGCAGCTTCGGAGGGCGGGGGGCCCTAGCTAACGAGCAGTTCTTC.

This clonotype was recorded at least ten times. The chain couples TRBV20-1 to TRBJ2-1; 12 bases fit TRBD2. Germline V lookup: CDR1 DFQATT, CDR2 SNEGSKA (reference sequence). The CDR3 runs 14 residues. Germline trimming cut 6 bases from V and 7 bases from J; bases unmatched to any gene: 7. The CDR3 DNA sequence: TGCAGTGCCCAATCCCTAGCGGGAGGGAATGAGCAGTTCTTC. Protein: CSAQSLAGGNEQFF.